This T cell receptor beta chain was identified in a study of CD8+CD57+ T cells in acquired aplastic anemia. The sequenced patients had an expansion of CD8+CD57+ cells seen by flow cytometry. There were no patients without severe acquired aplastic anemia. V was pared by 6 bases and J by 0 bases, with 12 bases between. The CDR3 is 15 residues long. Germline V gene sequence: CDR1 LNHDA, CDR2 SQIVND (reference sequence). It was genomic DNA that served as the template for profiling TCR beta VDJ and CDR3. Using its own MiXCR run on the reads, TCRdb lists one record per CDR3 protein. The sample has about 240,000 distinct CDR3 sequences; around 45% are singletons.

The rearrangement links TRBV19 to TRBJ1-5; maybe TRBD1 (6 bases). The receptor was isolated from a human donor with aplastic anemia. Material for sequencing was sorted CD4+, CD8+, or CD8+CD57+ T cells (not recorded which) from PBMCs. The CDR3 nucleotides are TGTGCCAGTAGGCTCACAGGGAGTAGCAATCAGCCCCAGCATTTT. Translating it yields CASRLTGSSNQPQHF.